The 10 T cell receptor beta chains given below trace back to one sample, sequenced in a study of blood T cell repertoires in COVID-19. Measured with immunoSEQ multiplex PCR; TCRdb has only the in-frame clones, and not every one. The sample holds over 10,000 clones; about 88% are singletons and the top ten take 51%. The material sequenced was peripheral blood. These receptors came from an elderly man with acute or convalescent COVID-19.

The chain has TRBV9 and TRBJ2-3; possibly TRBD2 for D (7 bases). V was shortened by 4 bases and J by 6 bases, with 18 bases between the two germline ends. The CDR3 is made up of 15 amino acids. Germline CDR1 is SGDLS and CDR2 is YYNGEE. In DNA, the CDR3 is TGTGCCAGCAGCCCCATGGGGGGGGGCCACGATACGCAGTATTTT. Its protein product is CASSPMGGGHDTQYF.

The DNA for the CDR3 is TGTGCCAGCAGCTTAGGATCGGGGGGGTCGACTCAGCCCCAGCATTTT. This codes for CASSLGSGGSTQPQHF. The chain has TRBV7-6 and TRBJ1-5; weak D call: TRBD1 (5 bases). The germline V gene has CDR1 SGHVS and CDR2 FNYEAQ. The CDR3 has 16 residues. Trimming removed 1 base at V and 6 bases at J, with 16 bases between.

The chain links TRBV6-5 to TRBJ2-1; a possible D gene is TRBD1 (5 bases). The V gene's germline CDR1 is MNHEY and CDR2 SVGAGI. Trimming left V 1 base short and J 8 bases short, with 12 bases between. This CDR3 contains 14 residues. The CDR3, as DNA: TGTGCCAGCAGTTACTACCGCCAGGGATATGAGCAGTTCTTC. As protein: CASSYYRQGYEQFF.

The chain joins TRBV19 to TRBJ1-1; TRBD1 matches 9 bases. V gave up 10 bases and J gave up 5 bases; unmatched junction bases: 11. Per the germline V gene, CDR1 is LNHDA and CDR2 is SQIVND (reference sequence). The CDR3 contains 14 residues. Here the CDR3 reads CATKTGGPGTEAFF. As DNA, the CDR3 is TGTGCCACCAAAACAGGGGGCCCGGGGACTGAAGCTTTCTTT.

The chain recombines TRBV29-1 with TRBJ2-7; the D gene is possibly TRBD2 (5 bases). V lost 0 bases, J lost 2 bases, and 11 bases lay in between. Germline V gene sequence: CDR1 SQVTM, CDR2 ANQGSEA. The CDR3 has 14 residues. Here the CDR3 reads CSVEDRGGTYEQYF. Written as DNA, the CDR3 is TGCAGCGTTGAAGATCGAGGAGGAACCTACGAGCAGTACTTC.

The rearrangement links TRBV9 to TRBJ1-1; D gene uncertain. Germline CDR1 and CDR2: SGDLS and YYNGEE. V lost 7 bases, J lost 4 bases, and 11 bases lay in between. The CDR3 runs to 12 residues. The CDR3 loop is CASGGPGTEAFF. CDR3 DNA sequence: TGTGCCAGCGGAGGGCCTGGCACTGAAGCTTTCTTT.

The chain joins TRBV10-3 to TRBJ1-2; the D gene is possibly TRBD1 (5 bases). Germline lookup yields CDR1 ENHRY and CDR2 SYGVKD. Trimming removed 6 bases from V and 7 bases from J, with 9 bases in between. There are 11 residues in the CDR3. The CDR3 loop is CAISWGGGYTF. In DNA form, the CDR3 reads TGTGCCATCAGCTGGGGGGGTGGCTACACCTTC.

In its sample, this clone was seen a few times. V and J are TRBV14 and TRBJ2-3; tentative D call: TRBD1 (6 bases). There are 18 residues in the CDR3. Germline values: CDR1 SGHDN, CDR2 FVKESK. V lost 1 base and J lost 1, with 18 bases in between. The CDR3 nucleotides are TGTGCCAGCAGCCAAGGGGGGCCCGGGATTTTGGGCACAGATACGCAGTATTTT. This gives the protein CASSQGGPGILGTDTQYF. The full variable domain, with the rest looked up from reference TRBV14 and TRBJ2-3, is EAGVTQFPSHSVIEKGQTVTLRCDPISGHDNLYWYRRVMGKEIKFLLHFVKESKQDESGMPNNRFLAERTGGTYSTLKVQPAELEDSGVYFCASSQGGPGILGTDTQYFGPGTRLTVL.

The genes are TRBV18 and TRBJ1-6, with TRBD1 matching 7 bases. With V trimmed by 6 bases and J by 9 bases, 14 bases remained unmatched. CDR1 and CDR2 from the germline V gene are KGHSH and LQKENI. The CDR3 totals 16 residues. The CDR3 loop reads CASSYPTTGYSSPLHF. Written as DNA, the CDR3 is TGTGCCAGCTCGTATCCAACGACAGGGTATTCTTCACCCCTCCACTTT.

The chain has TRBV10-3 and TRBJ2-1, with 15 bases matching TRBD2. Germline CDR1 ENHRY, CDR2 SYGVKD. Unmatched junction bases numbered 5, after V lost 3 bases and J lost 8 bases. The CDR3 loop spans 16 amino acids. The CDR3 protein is CAISDPGLAGGYEQFF. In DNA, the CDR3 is TGTGCCATCAGTGACCCCGGACTAGCGGGAGGGTATGAGCAGTTCTTC.